The 27 T cell receptor beta chains given below trace back to one sample, sequenced in a study of T cell clones after liver transplantation. The method was immunoSEQ multiplex PCR; TCRdb's version includes in-frame clones alone and lacks a portion of them. The sample includes about 24,000 clones, about three quarters of them seen just once. Sequenced here: CD4+ T cells from blood, sampled before liver transplant. All receptors come from a human donor who received a liver transplant.

The rearrangement links TRBV6-1 to TRBJ2-2; no reliable D call. Germline loops: CDR1 MNHNS, CDR2 SASEGT. V was pared by 4 bases and J by 4 bases, with 10 bases between. The CDR3 covers 14 residues. The CDR3 loop reads CASSVGRGTGELFF. In nucleotides, the CDR3 is TGTGCCAGCAGTGTAGGGCGCGGCACCGGGGAGCTGTTTTTT.

This clone was picked up one time. The rearrangement joins TRBV13 to TRBJ2-5; possibly TRBD2 for D (5 bases). Trimming pared 8 bases from V and 5 bases from J, leaving 12 bases between. CDR1 PRHDT and CDR2 FYEKMQ come from the germline V gene (reference sequence). The CDR3 is made up of 12 amino acids. Here the CDR3 reads CASQHGGETQYF. The CDR3 nucleotides are TGTGCCAGCCAGCATGGCGGGGAGACCCAGTACTTC.

J is TRBJ1-2 and V is TRBV29-1; a possible D gene is TRBD1 (6 bases). This CDR3 is built from 13 residues. V lost 4 bases, J lost 6 bases, and 15 bases lay in between. Germline lookup yields CDR1 SQVTM and CDR2 ANQGSEA. The CDR3 sequence: CSVGMGGQHGYTF. The CDR3 nucleotides read TGCAGCGTTGGGATGGGGGGCCAGCATGGCTACACCTTC.

The V call is TRBV5-4, the J call TRBJ2-5; TRBD1 aligns across 7 bases. J gave up 1 base and V 9 bases, and 6 bases lay outside the gene matches. The germline gives CDR1 SGHNT, CDR2 YYREEE (reference sequence). This CDR3 region has 13 residues. CDR3 amino acids: CAMKGQLQETQYF. CDR3 bases: TGTGCCATGAAGGGACAGCTCCAAGAGACCCAGTACTTC. Based on the CDR3 plus reference TRBV5-4 and TRBJ2-5, the full variable domain is ETGVTQSPTHLIKTRGQQVTLRCSSQSGHNTVSWYQQALGQGPQFIFQYYREEENGRGNFPPRFSGLQFPNYSSELNVNALELDDSALYLCAMKGQLQETQYFGPGTRLLVL.

The chain couples TRBV7-2 to TRBJ2-3; D unclear. Germline V CDR1 and CDR2: SGHTA, FQGNSA. The V end was cut by 2 bases, the J end by 5 bases, with 8 bases between. This CDR3 has 13 amino acids. In DNA, the CDR3 is TGTGCCAGCAGCTTATCGGGTGGAGATACGCAGTATTTT. This translates into CASSLSGGDTQYF.

The J gene is TRBJ1-2, the V gene TRBV4-3, with unresolved D. V was pared by 0 bases and J by 0 bases, with 11 bases between. Germline V lookup: CDR1 LGHNA, CDR2 YSLEER. CDR3 length equals 16 residues. CDR3 in DNA: TGCGCCAGCAGCCAAGAGTGGAACTTAGCTAACTATGGCTACACCTTC. The encoded protein is CASSQEWNLANYGYTF.

The chain couples TRBV2 to TRBJ2-7; TRBD2 agrees at 13 bases. Per germline, CDR1 SNHLY and CDR2 FYNNEI. The CDR3 is 14 residues long. The junction had 2 bases not matched to a gene; V was cut back by 3 bases and J by 6 bases. CDR3 amino acids: CASSDRLAGGEQYF. Written as DNA, the CDR3 is TGTGCCAGCAGTGACCGACTAGCGGGGGGCGAGCAGTACTTC.

The sample holds a few counts of this clone. This chain uses TRBV28 with TRBJ1-1; possible D gene TRBD1, 5 bases. This CDR3 has 13 residues. V was cut by 8 bases and J by 7 bases, with 17 bases left in between. Germline CDR1 MDHEN, CDR2 SYDVKM. CDR3 coding DNA: TGTGCCAGCTTCAGTGGGGCGTATAATGAAGCTTTCTTT. This translates into CASFSGAYNEAFF.

The rearrangement joins TRBV15 to TRBJ1-2; D possibly corresponds to TRBD1 (5 bases). There are 13 residues in the CDR3. CDR1 and CDR2 from the germline V gene are LNHNV and YYDKDF (reference sequence). V was trimmed by 0 bases and J by 7 bases, leaving 9 bases between them. CDR3 nucleotides: TGTGCCACCAGCAGAGATCGAGGGGTTGGCTACACCTTC. Residues: CATSRDRGVGYTF.

V is TRBV6-1 and J is TRBJ2-2; the D is unclear. Germline CDR1 MNHNS, CDR2 SASEGT. This CDR3 has 14 residues. The V end was cut by 4 bases, the J end by 3 bases, with 9 bases between. This CDR3 is CASSGARDTGELFF. The CDR3 nucleotides read TGTGCCAGCAGTGGAGCCCGGGACACCGGGGAGCTGTTTTTT.

The chain combines TRBV6-4 with TRBJ1-2, with D perhaps matching TRBD1 (6 bases). This CDR3 is 14 amino acids long. Germline lookup yields CDR1 MRHNA and CDR2 SNTAGT. V was pared by 6 bases and J by 6 bases, with 17 bases between. The CDR3 DNA reads as TGTGCCAGCAGCACAAACGGCGGGGGGCATGGCTACACCTTC. This codes for CASSTNGGGHGYTF.

By share of the sample, this clone is medium-sized. The gene calls are TRBV14 and TRBJ1-4; 11 bases map to TRBD1. The CDR3 is made up of 18 amino acids. Germline V gives CDR1 SGHDN, CDR2 FVKESK. V shed 4 bases and J 1 base; nucleotides not matched to a gene: 8. CDR3 DNA: TGTGCCAGCAGCCGAGGCCGGGACAGGGGGAGAACTAATGAAAAACTGTTTTTT. It is translated as CASSRGRDRGRTNEKLFF.

This clone turned up a few times. The rearrangement uses TRBV4-1 and TRBJ1-1; D unresolved. The CDR3 runs 16 residues. Germline V gene lookup returns CDR1 MGHRA and CDR2 YSYEKL. Between the trimmed V and J ends, which lost 0 bases and 6 bases, there was a span of 17 bases. The CDR3 loop is CASSQDRNTAIAEAFF. CDR3 in DNA: TGCGCCAGCAGCCAAGACAGGAATACTGCTATCGCTGAAGCTTTCTTT.

The rearrangement joins TRBV6-5 to TRBJ1-1; a weak D match, TRBD1 (6 bases). CDR1 and CDR2 (germline): MNHEY, SVGAGI. The CDR3 totals 14 residues. Trimming took off 5 bases at V and 4 bases at J, with 14 bases between the two ends. The CDR3 DNA reads TGTGCCAGCAGTCGAAGGGGACAATCCACTGAAGCTTTCTTT. Its protein product is CASSRRGQSTEAFF.

The J gene is TRBJ2-3, the V gene TRBV11-2; D remains ambiguous. Germline CDR1 SGHAT, CDR2 FQNNGV. V was shortened by 0 bases and J by 8 bases, with 15 bases between the two germline ends. The CDR3 contains 15 residues. In nucleotides, the CDR3 is TGTGCCAGCAGCTTAGATTTAAGTTATTTAGGTACGCAGTATTTT. The encoded protein is CASSLDLSYLGTQYF.

A word on this clone: The same CDR3 can be traced to other DNA sequences in this sample. The gene calls are TRBV7-2 and TRBJ2-5; D gene unclear. The CDR3 has 13 amino acids. Trimming took 1 base from V and 2 from J, leaving 5 bases between them. Germline V gives CDR1 SGHTA, CDR2 FQGNSA. The CDR3 reads CASSLGGQETQYF. The CDR3 DNA is TGTGCCAGCAGCTTAGGTGGACAAGAGACCCAGTACTTC.

In DNA, the CDR3 is TGCGCCAGCAGCTTGGACAGGGCTGGAAACACCATATATTTT. Translating it yields CASSLDRAGNTIYF. V usage is TRBV5-1 and J usage is TRBJ1-3; D may be TRBD1 (6 bases). V dropped 0 bases and J dropped 2 bases, with 6 bases sitting between them. CDR1 and CDR2 from the germline V gene are SGHRS and YFSETQ. CDR3 length: 14 residues.

The V and J genes are TRBV9 and TRBJ2-2; the D is unclear. V dropped 0 bases and J dropped 4 bases, with 4 bases sitting between them. Per the germline V gene, CDR1 is SGDLS and CDR2 is YYNGEE. The CDR3 is 13 residues long. Here the CDR3 DNA reads TGTGCCAGCAGCGTAGCGGTCACCGGGGAGCTGTTTTTT. It codes for CASSVAVTGELFF.

This clone was seen a few times. The V call is TRBV10-3, the J call TRBJ2-2; D not resolved. Per germline, CDR1 ENHRY and CDR2 SYGVKD. Trimming pared 8 bases from V and 10 bases from J, leaving 26 bases between. This CDR3 is built from 16 residues. The CDR3: CAIRASGRGSPEELFF. Written as DNA, the CDR3 is TGTGCCATCCGGGCCTCTGGCCGCGGTTCACCCGAGGAGCTGTTTTTT.

This clone was seen more than once but under ten times. This chain connects TRBV6-1 to TRBJ1-5, with D perhaps TRBD1 (5 bases). The CDR3 length is 15 residues. The ends were cut back, 1 base at V and 5 bases at J, with 12 bases in the middle. CDR1 is MNHNS and CDR2 is SASEGT in the germline V gene. The CDR3 is CASSEGWQGHQPQHF. The CDR3 nucleotides are TGTGCCAGCAGTGAAGGGTGGCAGGGCCATCAGCCCCAGCATTTT.

The chain combines TRBV6-5 with TRBJ1-1; TRBD1 matches 9 bases. The length of the CDR3 is 14 residues. From germline, CDR1 is MNHEY and CDR2 SVGAGI. The junction had 0 bases not matched to a gene; V was cut back by 0 bases and J by 4 bases. In DNA form, the CDR3 reads TGTGCCAGCAGTTACTCGACAGGGGGCACTGAAGCTTTCTTT. As protein: CASSYSTGGTEAFF.

V gene TRBV18 combines with J gene TRBJ1-2, with 7 nucleotides matching TRBD1. The CDR3 covers 18 residues. Germline CDR1 and CDR2: KGHSH and LQKENI. Trimming took 1 base from V and 7 from J; bases not matched to a gene: 18. The CDR3 bases are TGTGCCAGCTCACCACAAACCGGAACCGTACAGGGGCTCGGTGGCTACACCTTC. Protein product: CASSPQTGTVQGLGGYTF.

The chain couples TRBV6-1 to TRBJ2-4; tentatively, D is TRBD1 (6 bases). The germline V gene has CDR1 MNHNS and CDR2 SASEGT. The V end was cut by 2 bases, the J end by 2 bases, with 13 bases between. The CDR3 loop spans 16 amino acids. This CDR3 is CASSESQGLTKNIQYF. In nucleotides, the CDR3 is TGTGCCAGCAGTGAATCACAGGGCTTGACCAAAAACATTCAGTACTTC.

The gene calls are TRBV6-5 and TRBJ1-2; D ambiguous. Trimming removed 6 bases at V and 4 bases at J, with 9 bases between. The CDR3 is 12 residues long. Germline V gene sequence: CDR1 MNHEY, CDR2 SVGAGI. CDR3 sequence (DNA): TGTGCCAGCAGACAGTCAGGCTATGGCTACACCTTC. Protein: CASRQSGYGYTF.

The V and J genes are TRBV5-1 and TRBJ1-6; 7 nucleotides line up with TRBD1. V lost 0 bases to trimming and J lost 5 bases; unmatched junction nucleotides: 11. The CDR3 has 18 amino acids. The germline V gene has CDR1 SGHRS and CDR2 YFSETQ. CDR3 loop: CASSLAGRGLENNSPLHF. CDR3 coding DNA: TGCGCCAGCAGCTTGGCCGGGAGGGGGCTGGAAAATAATTCACCCCTCCACTTT.

This clone was counted a single time. The genes are TRBV7-8 and TRBJ1-4, with 7 bases fitting TRBD1. Trimming cost V 3 bases and J 4 bases; bases outside gene matches: 5. Per germline, CDR1 SGHVS and CDR2 FQNEAQ. The CDR3 covers 15 residues. CDR3 region: CASSLPGTDNEKLFF. The CDR3 DNA follows: TGTGCCAGCAGCTTGCCGGGGACAGATAATGAAAAACTGTTTTTT.

The chain links TRBV5-8 to TRBJ2-1; possibly TRBD2 for D (5 bases). CDR1 and CDR2 from the germline V gene are SGHTS and YDEGEE. The CDR3 has 16 amino acids. Trimming removed 3 bases at V and 2 bases at J, with 15 bases between. The CDR3 loop is CASSSFKGAAYNEQFF. The CDR3 nucleotides read TGTGCCAGCAGCTCCTTCAAGGGAGCGGCCTACAATGAGCAGTTCTTC.